A single sample is the source of the 4 T cell receptor beta chains below, sequenced in a study of identical twins. MiXCR, applied by TCRdb to the 5' RACE reads, yields one record per CDR3 protein. Among fewer than 500,000 distinct CDR3 sequences listed, roughly an eighth were seen once. These same data were also listed under a study on yellow fever vaccine responses in identical twins.

Sequences were obtained from CD4+ T cells sorted from blood. The receptors stem from a woman aged 18-30 years in good health.

Ten or more counts support this clonotype. This chain connects TRBV7-9 to TRBJ2-4; D gene ambiguous. The germline gives CDR1 SEHNR, CDR2 FQNEAQ (reference sequence). V was shortened by 1 base and J by 3 bases, with 7 bases between the two germline ends. The CDR3 loop spans 14 amino acids. CDR3 sequence (DNA): TGTGCCAGCAGCTTAGGCAACAACAAAAACATTCAGTACTTC. Encoded protein: CASSLGNNKNIQYF.

The chain has TRBV3-1 and TRBJ2-7, with TRBD1 matching 10 bases. The CDR3 is made up of 15 amino acids. The germline CDR1 and CDR2 sequences are LGHDT and YNNKEL (reference sequence). V lost 4 bases and J lost 6; bases outside the gene matches: 9. Here the CDR3 DNA reads TGTGCCAGCAGCCCCCTCGGGACAGGGGTCACCGAGCAGTACTTC. The encoded protein is CASSPLGTGVTEQYF.

This clonotype turned up a few times. The V gene is TRBV10-3, the J gene TRBJ2-1; 7 nucleotides agree with TRBD1. Germline CDR1 reads ENHRY; CDR2 reads SYGVKD. Trimming at V came to 3 bases and at J to 7 bases, leaving 15 bases not matched to a gene. The CDR3 length is 17 residues. This CDR3 reads CAISDGAGTVNYNEQFF. Here the CDR3 DNA reads TGTGCCATCAGTGATGGGGCCGGGACAGTCAATTATAATGAGCAGTTCTTC.

The chain uses TRBV11-1 and TRBJ2-1; tentative D call: TRBD1 (6 bases). Per the germline V gene, CDR1 is SGHAT and CDR2 is FQDESV (reference sequence). Trimming shortened V by 2 bases and J by 1 base, and 15 bases separated the two germline ends. The CDR3 sequence is 17 residues long. The CDR3 spells CASSLYWTVQSYNEQFF. DNA for the CDR3: TGTGCCAGCAGCTTATATTGGACAGTACAATCCTACAATGAGCAGTTCTTC.